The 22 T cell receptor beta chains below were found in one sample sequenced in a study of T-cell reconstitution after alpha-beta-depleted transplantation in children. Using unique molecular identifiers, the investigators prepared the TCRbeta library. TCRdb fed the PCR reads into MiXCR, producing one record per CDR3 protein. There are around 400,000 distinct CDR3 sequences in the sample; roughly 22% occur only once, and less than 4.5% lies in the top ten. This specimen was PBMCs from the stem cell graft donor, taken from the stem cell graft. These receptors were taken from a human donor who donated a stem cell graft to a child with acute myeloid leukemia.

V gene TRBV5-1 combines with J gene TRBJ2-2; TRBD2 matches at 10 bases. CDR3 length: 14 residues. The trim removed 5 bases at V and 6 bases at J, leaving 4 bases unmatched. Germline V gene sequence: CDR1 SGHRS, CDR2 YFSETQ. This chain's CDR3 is CASRPGTSAGELFF. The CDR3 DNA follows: TGCGCCAGCAGACCCGGGACTAGCGCCGGGGAGCTGTTTTTT.

CDR3 DNA sequence: TGTGCCAGCAGTGAAGCTCCCCGGGAGGGCTACAATGAGCAGTTCTTC. Residues: CASSEAPREGYNEQFF. The gene calls are TRBV6-1 and TRBJ2-1; 8 bases align to TRBD2. CDR3 length: 16 residues. CDR1 is MNHNS, CDR2 SASEGT, per germline. After removal of 0 bases from V and 3 bases from J, the junction contained 4 bases not matched to a gene.

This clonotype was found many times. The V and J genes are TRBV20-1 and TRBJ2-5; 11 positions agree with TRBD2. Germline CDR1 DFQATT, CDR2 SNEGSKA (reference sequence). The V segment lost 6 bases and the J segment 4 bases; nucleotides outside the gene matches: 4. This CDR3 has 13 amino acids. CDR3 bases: TGCAGTGCACCTGGACTAGCGGGAGAGACCCAGTACTTC. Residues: CSAPGLAGETQYF.

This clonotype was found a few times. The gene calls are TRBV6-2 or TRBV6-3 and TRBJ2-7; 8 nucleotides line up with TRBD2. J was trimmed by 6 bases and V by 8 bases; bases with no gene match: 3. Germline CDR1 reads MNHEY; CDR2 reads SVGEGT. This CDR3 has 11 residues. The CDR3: CASLSGIEQYF. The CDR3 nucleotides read TGTGCCAGCCTTAGCGGGATCGAGCAGTACTTC.

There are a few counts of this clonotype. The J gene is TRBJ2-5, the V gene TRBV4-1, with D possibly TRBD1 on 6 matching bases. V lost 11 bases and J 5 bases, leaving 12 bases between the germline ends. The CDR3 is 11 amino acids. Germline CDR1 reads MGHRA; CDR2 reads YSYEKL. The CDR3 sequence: CAEQGLETQYF. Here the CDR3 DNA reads TGCGCCGAACAGGGATTGGAGACCCAGTACTTC.

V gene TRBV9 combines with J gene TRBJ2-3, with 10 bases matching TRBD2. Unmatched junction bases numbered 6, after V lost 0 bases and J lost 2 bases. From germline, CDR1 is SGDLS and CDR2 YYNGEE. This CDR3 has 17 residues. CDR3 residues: CASSVGTSGSFTDTQYF. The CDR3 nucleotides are TGTGCCAGCAGCGTAGGGACTAGCGGATCTTTCACAGATACGCAGTATTTT.

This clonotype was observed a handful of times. The CDR3 region has the DNA TGTGCCAGCAGCAGACAGGGCTCGAACACCGGGGAGCTGTTTTTT. Translated: CASSRQGSNTGELFF. The chain has TRBV12-3 or TRBV12-4 and TRBJ2-2; 7 bases align to TRBD1. J lost 0 bases, V lost 6 bases, and 4 bases had no gene match. The length of the CDR3 is 15 residues.

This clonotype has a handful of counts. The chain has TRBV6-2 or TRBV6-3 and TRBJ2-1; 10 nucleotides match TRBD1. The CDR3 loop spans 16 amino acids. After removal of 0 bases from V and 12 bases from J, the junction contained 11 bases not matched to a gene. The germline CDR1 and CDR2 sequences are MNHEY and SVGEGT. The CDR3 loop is CASSYSLGQGKLRQFF. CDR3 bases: TGTGCCAGCAGTTACTCTTTGGGACAGGGGAAATTAAGGCAGTTCTTC.

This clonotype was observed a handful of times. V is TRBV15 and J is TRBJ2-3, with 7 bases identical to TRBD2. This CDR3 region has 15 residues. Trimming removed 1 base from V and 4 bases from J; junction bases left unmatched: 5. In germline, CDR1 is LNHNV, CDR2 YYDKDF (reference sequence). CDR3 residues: CATSRGPTSPDTQYF. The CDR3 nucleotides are TGTGCCACCAGCAGAGGCCCGACTAGCCCAGATACGCAGTATTTT. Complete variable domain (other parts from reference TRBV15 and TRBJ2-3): DAMVIQNPRYQVTQFGKPVTLSCSQTLNHNVMYWYQQKSSQAPKLLFHYYDKDFNNEADTPDNFQSRRPNTSFCFLDIRSPGLGDTAMYLCATSRGPTSPDTQYFGPGTRLTVL.

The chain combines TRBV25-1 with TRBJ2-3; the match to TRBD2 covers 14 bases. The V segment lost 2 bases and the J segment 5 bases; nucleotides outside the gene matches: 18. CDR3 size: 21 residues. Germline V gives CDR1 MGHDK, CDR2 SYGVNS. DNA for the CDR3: TGTGCCAGCAGTGAAACCCACCAAAAGAAGGGACTAGCGGGAGTAAGAGATACGCAGTATTTT. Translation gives CASSETHQKKGLAGVRDTQYF.

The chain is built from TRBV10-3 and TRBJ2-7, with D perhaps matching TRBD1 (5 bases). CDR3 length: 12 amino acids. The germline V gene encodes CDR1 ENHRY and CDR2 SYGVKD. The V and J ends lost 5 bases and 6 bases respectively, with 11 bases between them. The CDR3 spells CAISQGSVEQYF. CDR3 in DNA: TGTGCCATCAGTCAGGGAAGTGTCGAGCAGTACTTC.

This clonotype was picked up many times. The CDR3 DNA reads TGTGCCAGCAGCATCGGGAGCTATGAGCAGTTCTTC. Protein: CASSIGSYEQFF. The gene calls are TRBV12-3 or TRBV12-4 and TRBJ2-1, with D maybe TRBD2 (6 bases). The V and J ends lost 6 bases and 8 bases respectively, with 11 bases between them. There are 12 residues in the CDR3.

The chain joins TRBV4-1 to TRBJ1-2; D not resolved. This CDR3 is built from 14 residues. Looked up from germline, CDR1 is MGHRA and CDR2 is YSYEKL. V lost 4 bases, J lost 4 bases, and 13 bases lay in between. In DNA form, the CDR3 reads TGCGCCAGCAGCCCGACGTTGAGCTCCTATGGCTACACCTTC. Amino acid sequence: CASSPTLSSYGYTF.

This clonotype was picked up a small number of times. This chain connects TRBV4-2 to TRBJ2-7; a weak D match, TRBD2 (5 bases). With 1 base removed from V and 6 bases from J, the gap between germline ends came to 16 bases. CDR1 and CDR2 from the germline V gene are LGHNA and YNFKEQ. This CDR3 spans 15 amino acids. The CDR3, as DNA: TGTGCCAGCAGCCAAGGGGAGAACAGCTACGCCGAGCAGTACTTC. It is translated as CASSQGENSYAEQYF.

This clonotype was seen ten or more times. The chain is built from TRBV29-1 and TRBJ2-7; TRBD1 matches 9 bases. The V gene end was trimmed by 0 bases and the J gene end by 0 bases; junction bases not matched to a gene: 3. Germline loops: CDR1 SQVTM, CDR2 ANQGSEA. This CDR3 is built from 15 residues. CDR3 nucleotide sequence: TGCAGCGTTGAAGACCGGGGACAGGGCTCCTACGAGCAGTACTTC. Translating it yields CSVEDRGQGSYEQYF.

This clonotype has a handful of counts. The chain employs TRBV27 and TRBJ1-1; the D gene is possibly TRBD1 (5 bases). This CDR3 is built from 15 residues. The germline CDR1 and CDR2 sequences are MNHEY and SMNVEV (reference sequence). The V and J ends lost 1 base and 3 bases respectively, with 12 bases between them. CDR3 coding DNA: TGTGCCAGCAGTTTATTGGGGGGGAAGGACACTGAAGCTTTCTTT. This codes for CASSLLGGKDTEAFF.

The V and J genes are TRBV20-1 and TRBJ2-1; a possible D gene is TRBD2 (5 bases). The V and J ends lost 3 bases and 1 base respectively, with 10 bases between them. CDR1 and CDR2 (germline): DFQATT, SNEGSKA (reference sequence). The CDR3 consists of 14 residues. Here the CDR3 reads CSASFGGSYNEQFF. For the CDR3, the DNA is TGCAGTGCTAGCTTTGGCGGGTCCTACAATGAGCAGTTCTTC.

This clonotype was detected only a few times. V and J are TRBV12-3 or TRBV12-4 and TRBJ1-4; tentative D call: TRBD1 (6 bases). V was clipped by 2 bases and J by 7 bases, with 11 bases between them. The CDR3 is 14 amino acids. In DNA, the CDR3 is TGTGCCAGCAGTTTAAGCAGGGGTAGTGAAAAACTGTTTTTT. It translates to CASSLSRGSEKLFF.

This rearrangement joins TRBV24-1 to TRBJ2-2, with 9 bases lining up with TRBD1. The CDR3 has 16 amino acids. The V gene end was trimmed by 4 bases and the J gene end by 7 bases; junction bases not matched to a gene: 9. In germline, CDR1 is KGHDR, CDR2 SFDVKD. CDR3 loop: CATSDPGTGKSGELFF. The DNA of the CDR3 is TGTGCCACCAGTGACCCGGGGACAGGGAAGAGCGGGGAGCTGTTTTTT.

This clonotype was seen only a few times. CDR3 DNA: TGTGCCAGCAGCTCCCGGCAGAATGAAAAACTGTTTTTT. It is translated as CASSSRQNEKLFF. The gene calls are TRBV7-8 and TRBJ1-4; no firm D call. V was clipped by 4 bases and J by 5 bases, with 8 bases between them. The CDR3 length is 13 residues. Germline-derived CDR1 and CDR2 are SGHVS and FQNEAQ.

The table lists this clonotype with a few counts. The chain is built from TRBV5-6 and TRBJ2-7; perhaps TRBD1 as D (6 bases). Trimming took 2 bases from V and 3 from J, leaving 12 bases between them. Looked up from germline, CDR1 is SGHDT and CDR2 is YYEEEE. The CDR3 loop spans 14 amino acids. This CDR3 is CASSFGDTRYEQYF. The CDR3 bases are TGTGCCAGCAGCTTTGGGGACACCCGCTACGAGCAGTACTTC.

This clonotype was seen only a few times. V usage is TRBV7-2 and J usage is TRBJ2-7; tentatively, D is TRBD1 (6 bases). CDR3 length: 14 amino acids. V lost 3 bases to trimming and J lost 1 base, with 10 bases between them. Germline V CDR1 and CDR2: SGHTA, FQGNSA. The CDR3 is CASSLFDRSYEQYF. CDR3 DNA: TGTGCCAGCAGCTTGTTCGACAGGTCCTACGAGCAGTACTTC. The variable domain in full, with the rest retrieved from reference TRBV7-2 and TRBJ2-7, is GAGVSQSPSNKVTEKGKDVELRCDPISGHTALYWYRQSLGQGLEFLIYFQGNSAPDKSGLPSDRFSAERTGGSVSTLTIQRTQQEDSAVYLCASSLFDRSYEQYFGPGTRLTVT.